This T cell receptor (beta chain) was retrieved from a study of T cell responses to AZD1222 COVID-19 vaccine. Measured with immunoSEQ multiplex PCR; TCRdb has only the in-frame clones, and not every one. Of around 130,000 clones in the sample, roughly nine tenths were seen once. Comments on this clone: The antigen is undetermined.

Overall study results and limits: Donors were largely white British and mainly female; clonal diversity was possibly underestimated. CD4 TCRs associated with vaccination spanned spike, dominating at 160-218 and 743-854.

The V end was cut by 1 base, the J end by 1 base, with 8 bases between. Germline values: CDR1 SGHTA, CDR2 FQGNSA. The CDR3 extends over 15 amino acids. The sequence was obtained from an adult who received the AZD1222 COVID-19 vaccine. V is TRBV7-2 and J is TRBJ1-5; unclear D gene. The input for sequencing was peripheral blood, taken 28 days after the second AZD1222 dose. The CDR3 sequence: CASSLGPESNQPQHF. Here the CDR3 DNA reads TGTGCCAGCAGCTTAGGTCCTGAGAGCAATCAGCCCCAGCATTTT.